These 24 T cell receptor beta chains were all obtained from the same sample, sequenced in a study of regulatory T cells in long-lasting Graves disease. Assembly of TCR beta libraries relied on iRepertoire HTBI primers together with Arm-PCR of CDR3 regions. In TCRdb, the multiplex PCR reads were re-called with MiXCR into one record per CDR3 protein. This sample carries roughly 400,000 distinct CDR3 sequences, 15% of them seen once, and the ten largest clones take about 8%. As to time point: newly diagnosed GD, antithyroid drugs for less than 3 months. Isolated PBMC RNA provided the starting material for the TCR library. The data were also submitted as part of a second study, on T cells in Graves' hyperthyroidism and ophthalmopathy.

Sequenced material: peripheral blood mononuclear cells (PBMCs), taken at new diagnosis, from a patient treated with antithyroid drugs. The receptors shown here come from a woman between 40 and 55 years old with Graves disease.

The chain links TRBV12-3 or TRBV12-4 to TRBJ1-1; 7 bases are a match to TRBD1. This CDR3 is built from 14 residues. After removal of 6 bases from V and 2 bases from J, the junction contained 6 bases not matched to a gene. CDR3 protein: CASRPGTDNTEAFF. The CDR3 DNA reads as TGTGCCAGCAGGCCCGGGACAGACAACACTGAAGCTTTCTTT.

This clonotype was picked up many times. The chain combines TRBV28 with TRBJ2-5; TRBD1 matches 7 bases. The CDR3 is made up of 14 amino acids. Germline values: CDR1 MDHEN, CDR2 SYDVKM. Trimming cost V 3 bases and J 9 bases; bases outside gene matches: 10. CDR3 sequence reads: CASSFPDRDRAQYF. In DNA form, the CDR3 reads TGTGCCAGCAGTTTCCCCGACAGGGATAGGGCCCAGTACTTC.

Many counts were recorded for this clonotype. The DNA for the CDR3 is TGTGCCAGCAGCCCAGGGGACCAGCGGGCCTACAATGAGCAGTTCTTC. Its protein product is CASSPGDQRAYNEQFF. The rearrangement uses TRBV28 and TRBJ2-1, with D tentatively TRBD1 or TRBD2 (6 bases each). Trimming took 6 bases from V and 2 from J, leaving 17 bases between them. The CDR3 extends over 16 amino acids. Germline lookup yields CDR1 MDHEN and CDR2 SYDVKM.

This clonotype has more than one count but fewer than ten. V and J are TRBV10-3 and TRBJ2-1, with D possibly being TRBD1 (5 bases). This CDR3 is 11 amino acids long. Germline CDR1 reads ENHRY; CDR2 reads SYGVKD. Trimming pared 5 bases from V and 9 bases from J, leaving 8 bases between. CDR3 sequence: CAISKDTEQFF. CDR3 DNA: TGTGCCATCAGTAAGGACACTGAGCAGTTCTTC.

This chain links TRBV20-1 with TRBJ2-5; TRBD2 agrees at 12 bases. The ends lost 3 bases at V and 5 bases at J; junction bases unmatched: 7. Germline CDR1 is DFQATT and CDR2 is SNEGSKA (reference sequence). CDR3 length: 15 residues. The CDR3, as DNA: TGCAGTGCTAGGAGGCTAGCGGGAGGGGGTGAGACCCAGTACTTC. Translation gives CSARRLAGGGETQYF.

This clonotype came up many times. The V call is TRBV12-5, the J call TRBJ2-2; D not resolved. Germline assignment: CDR1 LGHNT and CDR2 FRNRAP. The CDR3 runs to 13 residues. The V and J ends lost 2 bases and 6 bases respectively, with 7 bases between them. The CDR3: CASGLLTPGELFF. DNA for the CDR3: TGTGCTAGTGGTTTGCTCACACCCGGGGAGCTGTTTTTT.

The chain has TRBV7-8 and TRBJ2-6; 7 bases are a match to TRBD1. V trimming: 5 bases; J trimming: 3 bases; junction bases outside the gene matches: 10. The germline V gene encodes CDR1 SGHVS and CDR2 FQNEAQ. The CDR3 sequence is 17 residues long. The CDR3 spells CASSDRQGAYGANVLTF. The DNA for the CDR3 is TGTGCCAGCAGCGATCGACAGGGAGCGTATGGGGCCAACGTCCTGACTTTC.

Remarks on this clonotype: The germline gene is not matched at one end of the junction; a read error may be the cause. The chain links TRBV30 to TRBJ1-2; weak D call: TRBD1 (6 bases). Germline V gives CDR1 GTSNPN, CDR2 SVGIG (reference sequence). CDR3 length: 14 amino acids. Written as DNA, the CDR3 is TGTGCCTGGAGTGGCGTCAGGGGTAACTACGGCTACACCTTC. Protein sequence: CAWSGVRGNYGYTF.

The table lists this clonotype with many counts. V is TRBV2 and J is TRBJ2-7, with a tentative D call TRBD1 (5 bases). Germline V lookup: CDR1 SNHLY, CDR2 FYNNEI. The CDR3 is 14 amino acids. Trimming stripped 9 bases from V and 4 bases from J, with 19 bases between. The chain's CDR3 is CASLLTQGRYEQYF. For the CDR3, the DNA is TGTGCCAGTCTATTGACGCAGGGAAGGTACGAGCAGTACTTC.

This clonotype was detected many times. The rearrangement links TRBV11-2 to TRBJ1-2; 8 nucleotides agree with TRBD1. This CDR3 has 17 residues. The germline V gene has CDR1 SGHAT and CDR2 FQNNGV. J gave up 5 bases and V 1 base, and 12 bases lay outside the gene matches. CDR3 region: CASSLGGQGIGGYGYTF. The CDR3 DNA is TGTGCCAGCAGCTTAGGAGGACAGGGCATAGGAGGATATGGCTACACCTTC.

The V gene is TRBV20-1, the J gene TRBJ2-7; D might be TRBD2 (5 bases). The V end lost 7 bases, the J end lost 3 bases, and 13 bases lay between the germline ends. CDR3 length: 12 residues. The germline V gene encodes CDR1 DFQATT and CDR2 SNEGSKA (reference sequence). The CDR3 DNA reads TGCAGTGGGAAAGGACTTGGCTACGAGCAGTACTTC. It encodes CSGKGLGYEQYF.

Remarks on this clonotype: Possible read error: a much larger clone is one base away. The V and J genes are TRBV7-2 and TRBJ2-3; 14 bases map to TRBD2. There are 16 residues in the CDR3. Per germline, CDR1 SGHTA and CDR2 FQGNSA. CDR3 protein: CARSAGLAGVTDTQYF. For the CDR3, the DNA is TGTGCCCGCAGCGCGGGACTAGCGGGGGTCACAGATACGCAGTATTTT.

This clonotype was counted ten times or more. The chain recombines TRBV12-3 or TRBV12-4 with TRBJ2-5, with D perhaps matching TRBD1 or TRBD2 (5 bases each). The CDR3 is made up of 13 amino acids. V was pared by 5 bases and J by 5 bases, with 12 bases between. The CDR3 spells CASSMRGVETQYF. CDR3 nucleotide sequence: TGTGCCAGCAGTATGAGGGGCGTCGAGACCCAGTACTTC.

The chain combines TRBV5-4 with TRBJ2-3; no definite D call. From germline, CDR1 is SGHNT and CDR2 YYREEE (reference sequence). The CDR3 is made up of 15 amino acids. The V end lost 0 bases, the J end lost 2 bases, and 10 bases lay between the germline ends. CDR3 residues: CASSLEAKHTDTQYF. The CDR3 DNA reads TGTGCCAGCAGCTTGGAGGCCAAACACACAGATACGCAGTATTTT.

Of note for this clonotype: A much larger clone sits a single nucleotide away, making a read error possible. For the CDR3, the DNA is TGTGCCAGCAGCTTAGGGGGGGGGGGCTATGAGCAGCTCTTC. It is translated as CASSLGGGGYEQLF. The chain has TRBV11-1 and TRBJ2-5; the D gene is possibly TRBD2 (7 bases). The V gene's germline CDR1 is SGHAT and CDR2 FQDESV (reference sequence). The CDR3 runs to 14 residues.

This clonotype was counted many times. The chain has TRBV6-1 and TRBJ2-3, with D unclear. The length of the CDR3 is 15 residues. The V end lost 6 bases, the J end lost 1 base, and 14 bases lay between the germline ends. In germline, CDR1 is MNHNS, CDR2 SASEGT. Here the CDR3 DNA reads TGTGCCAGCAGCCCCGACAAAACGCGCACAGATACGCAGTATTTT. Encoded protein: CASSPDKTRTDTQYF.

This sequence joins TRBV6-1 and TRBJ2-7; 8 nucleotides align to TRBD1. Germline V gives CDR1 MNHNS, CDR2 SASEGT. The CDR3 covers 14 residues. V trimming: 5 bases; J trimming: 7 bases; junction bases outside the gene matches: 10. The CDR3 reads CASSNTQGAFEQYF. For the CDR3, the DNA is TGTGCCAGCAGTAATACCCAGGGGGCGTTTGAGCAGTACTTC.

This clonotype was detected ten times or more. V usage is TRBV27 and J usage is TRBJ1-2; D unclear. The CDR3 covers 14 residues. Germline CDR1 and CDR2: MNHEY and SMNVEV (reference sequence). Trimming pared 0 bases from V and 4 bases from J, leaving 9 bases between. The CDR3 loop reads CASSLSGRVYGYTF. The DNA of the CDR3 is TGTGCCAGCAGTTTATCGGGGAGGGTCTATGGCTACACCTTC.

The V call is TRBV9, the J call TRBJ2-7; TRBD2 is a possible D gene (5 bases). The V end lost 0 bases, the J end lost 4 bases, and 17 bases lay between the germline ends. Germline CDR1 and CDR2: SGDLS and YYNGEE. The CDR3 has 16 amino acids. The CDR3 DNA reads TGTGCCAGCAGCGTAGCGTCGGATGGACTGCAATACGAGCAGTACTTC. Protein sequence: CASSVASDGLQYEQYF.

This chain connects TRBV12-3 or TRBV12-4 to TRBJ2-6, with D maybe TRBD2 (5 bases). Trimming removed 4 bases from V and 0 bases from J, with 19 bases in between. The CDR3 loop spans 19 amino acids. Written as DNA, the CDR3 is TGTGCCAGCAGTTCGGGGTTAGGTAGGCACGGCTCTGGGGCCAACGTCCTGACTTTC. Amino acids: CASSSGLGRHGSGANVLTF.

In this sample, this clonotype turned up many times. The rearrangement uses TRBV28 and TRBJ2-3, with 7 bases that match TRBD2. There are 14 residues in the CDR3. Per the germline V gene, CDR1 is MDHEN and CDR2 is SYDVKM. V shed 10 bases, J shed 0 bases, and the junction held 7 bases outside the gene matches. The CDR3 bases are TGTGCCACCGATGGACTAGTCAGCACAGATACGCAGTATTTT. Its translation: CATDGLVSTDTQYF.

The rearrangement uses TRBV20-1 and TRBJ2-3; D call uncertain. The germline V gene has CDR1 DFQATT and CDR2 SNEGSKA (reference sequence). The ends were cut back, 6 bases at V and 1 base at J, with 11 bases in the middle. The CDR3 loop spans 13 amino acids. The CDR3 loop reads CSAPPAGTDTQYF. The CDR3 DNA reads TGCAGTGCCCCTCCGGCGGGCACAGATACGCAGTATTTT.

In this sample, this clonotype turned up many times. This chain joins TRBV12-3 or TRBV12-4 and TRBJ1-2; D ambiguous. The CDR3 consists of 15 residues. V was trimmed by 5 bases and J by 4 bases, leaving 17 bases between them. In DNA, the CDR3 is TGTGCCAGCAGTCCCACCCGGACGGAAATCTATGGCTACACCTTC. Translating it yields CASSPTRTEIYGYTF.

The sample holds many counts of this clonotype. The genes are TRBV5-1 and TRBJ2-7, with 7 bases matching TRBD1. The CDR3 covers 14 residues. The germline V gene has CDR1 SGHRS and CDR2 YFSETQ. V dropped 5 bases and J dropped 1; count of bases not matched to a gene: 6. The CDR3 sequence: CASSRDSASYEQYF. CDR3 DNA sequence: TGCGCCAGCAGTAGGGACAGTGCATCCTACGAGCAGTACTTC.